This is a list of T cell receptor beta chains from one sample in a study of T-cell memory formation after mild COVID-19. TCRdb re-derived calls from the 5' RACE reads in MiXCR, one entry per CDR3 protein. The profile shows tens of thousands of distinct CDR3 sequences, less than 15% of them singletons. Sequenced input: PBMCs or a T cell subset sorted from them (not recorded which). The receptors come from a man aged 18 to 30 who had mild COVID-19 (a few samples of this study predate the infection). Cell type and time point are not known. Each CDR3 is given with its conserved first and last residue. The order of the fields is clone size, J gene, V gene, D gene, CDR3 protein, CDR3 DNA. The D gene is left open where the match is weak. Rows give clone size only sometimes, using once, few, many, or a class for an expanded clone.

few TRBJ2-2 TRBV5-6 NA CASSLRYTTGELFF TGTGCCAGCAGCTTGCGCTACACCACCGGGGAGCTGTTTTTT
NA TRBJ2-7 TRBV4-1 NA CASSQTVSYEQYF TGCGCCAGCAGCCAAACAGTTTCCTACGAGCAGTACTTC
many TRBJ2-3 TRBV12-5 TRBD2 CASGTSVTRGEDTDTQYF TGTGCTAGTGGTACCTCCGTAACGCGGGGGGAAGACACAGATACGCAGTATTTT
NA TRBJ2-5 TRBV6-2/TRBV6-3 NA CASSYLGRTWKTQYF TGTGCCAGCAGTTACTTGGGCAGAACCTGGAAGACCCAGTACTTC
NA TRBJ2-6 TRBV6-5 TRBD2 CASSLLAGRRSSGANVLTF TGTGCCAGCAGTCTCCTAGCGGGGCGTCGATCGTCTGGGGCCAACGTCCTGACTTTC
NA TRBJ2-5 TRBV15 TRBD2 CATSREPGGGQETQYF TGTGCCACCAGCAGAGAGCCGGGGGGTGGGCAAGAGACCCAGTACTTC
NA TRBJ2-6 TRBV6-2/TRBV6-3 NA CATRGMSSGANVLTF TGTGCCACTCGTGGGATGAGCTCTGGGGCCAACGTCCTGACTTTC
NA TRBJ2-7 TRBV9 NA CASSPGGPSYEQYF TGTGCCAGCAGCCCGGGCGGGCCTTCCTACGAGCAGTACTTC
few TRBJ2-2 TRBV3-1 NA CASSRTELPGELFF TGTGCCAGCAGCCGGACAGAGTTGCCCGGGGAGCTGTTTTTT
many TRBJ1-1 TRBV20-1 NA CSARDGDTYTEAFF TGCAGTGCTAGAGATGGGGACACATACACTGAAGCTTTCTTT
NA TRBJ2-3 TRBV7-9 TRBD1 CASSLDGQGSPDTQYF TGTGCCAGCAGCTTAGACGGACAGGGAAGCCCAGATACGCAGTATTTT
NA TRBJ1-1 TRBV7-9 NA CASSLSRALNTEAFF TGTGCCAGCAGCCTGTCCCGGGCCCTGAACACTGAAGCTTTCTTT
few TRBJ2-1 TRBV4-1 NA CASRVSGVGEQFF TGCGCCAGCAGGGTTTCAGGGGTTGGTGAGCAGTTCTTC
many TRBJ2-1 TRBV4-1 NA CASSQEPWSGNNEQFF TGCGCCAGCAGCCAAGAACCATGGTCAGGGAACAATGAGCAGTTCTTC
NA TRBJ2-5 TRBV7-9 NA CASSLNFQETQYF TGTGCCAGCAGCTTAAACTTCCAAGAGACCCAGTACTTC
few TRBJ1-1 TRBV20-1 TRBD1 CSATGQGGFMNTEAFF TGCAGTGCTACGGGACAGGGGGGTTTCATGAACACTGAAGCTTTCTTT
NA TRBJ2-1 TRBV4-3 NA CASSQDRGLRGFEQFF TGCGCCAGCAGCCAAGATCGGGGGTTAAGGGGTTTTGAGCAGTTCTTC
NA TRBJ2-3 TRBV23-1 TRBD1 CASSQGGSPGGATDTQYF TGCGCCAGCAGTCAAGGTGGCTCCCCAGGGGGAGCCACAGATACGCAGTATTTT
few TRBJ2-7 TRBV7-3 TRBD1 CASSRTGASEQYF TGTGCCAGCAGCAGGACAGGGGCGTCCGAGCAGTACTTC
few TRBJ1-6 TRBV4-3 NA CASSQEGTGSPLHF TGCGCCAGCAGCCAAGAAGGGACGGGGTCACCCCTCCACTTT